This T cell receptor beta chain appears in the sequencing data of a study of cytomegalovirus exposure and HLA in healthy donors listed by TCRdb under 2017. With regard to the full study: According to an earlier analysis of around 600 of the donors, some 180 million T cells yielded 117 million unique TCR beta sequences and approximately 300 Gb of sequence data. A later genetic analysis took genome-wide SNP genotypes for about 65% of the roughly 670 donors and used that subset as a discovery cohort. Roughly 300 gigabases of sequencing data and tens of millions of unique TCR sequences were included in an early release covering about 700 HLA-typed donors. Because of strong linkage in the cohort, roughly five DR-DQ haplotypes were treated as single units for association and clustering. The T cell repertoires of some 700 subjects were profiled by immunosequencing and related to cytomegalovirus serostatus. Among roughly 400 genotyped donors of the cohort, an average of about 220,000 unique TCR beta nucleotide sequences was sequenced per donor, of which 15% to 20% were non-productive. The study aimed to test whether signatures of past pathogen exposure could be identified by cataloging public T cell receptors. To predict cytomegalovirus infection status, the study combined high-throughput TCR immunosequencing, statistical association of individual TCRs with disease status, and machine learning. Rather than using new phenotypic data, the later analysis identified candidate immune exposures from TCR beta sequences and from how often those sequences occurred across donors. Donor age, sex, ethnicity and CMV serostatus were compiled together with the repertoire data. In a later analysis, previously published TCR beta repertoires from 670 or so donors were re-analyzed and high-resolution HLA genotyping was added so that TCR occurrence patterns could be studied. An earlier analysis of 500 to 750 of the donors applied high-throughput TCR beta sequencing to assess whether each TCR beta V gene segment acted as functional or pseudogenic. Every discovery cohort repertoire had been produced on one sequencing platform. The genetic ancestry cluster associated with self-reported Caucasian donors included over 65% of the roughly 400 genotyped donors. Typing coverage differed by locus: A, B, C, DRB1 and DQB1 were typed in about 620-640 donors, DQA1 in 522, DPA1 in some 610, and DPB1 in just under 490. In addition to the first cohort of 500 to 850 subjects, a separate validation cohort of 120 different subjects was used. HLA typing covered class I and class II loci at four-digit resolution. Study-wide conclusions, independent of this receptor: Correlated functional status among segregating V segments might be attributable to linkage disequilibrium, but an unknown experimental factor could not be ruled out. Most CMV-associated TCR beta chains appeared to be HLA-restricted in a later analysis, and the HLA associations seemed to be driven largely by CMV exposure. In this cohort, only TCR beta chains were sequenced, and detectable features were limited by the absence of alpha or paired-chain data. An association between a missense DCLRE1C variant and V-gene and J-gene trimming of TCR beta chains was found in a later genetic analysis and replicated in an independent cohort. Broadly in line with IMGT annotations, most TCR beta V segments showed up in productive rearrangements about 87% or about 30% of the time in an earlier analysis of 450 to 750 of the donors. According to a later analysis, TCR association rates differed among HLA loci, with DRB1 alleles showing the most associated TCRs and HLA-C alleles showing the fewest. Because the 87-base-pair reads could not distinguish some IMGT-functional V segments, including TRBV6-2 and TRBV6-3, those segments were excluded. Compared with the approximately 710-donor mean, donors in an Asian-associated ancestry cluster had fewer N-insertions in productive TCRs, according to a later genetic analysis. The study listed approximately 150 TCR beta chains as associated with cytomegalovirus. Because HLA typing was unavailable for some donors at each locus, only the typed subset was used in association tests. It was suggested by the authors that the approach could potentially be generalized to other disease states and immunological phenotypes. A further reported finding was that TCR beta sequences accurately predicted the HLA-A and HLA-B alleles for most subjects in the first cohort. Sequencing depth was assumed to be roughly uniform across donors in the presence/absence analyses, though that assumption may not hold. CMV serostatus was the only immune exposure information available for the cohort. A group of highly shared sequence variants was considered likely to be a technical artifact of the sequencing pipeline. In a later analysis, HLA-associated TCR beta chains showed more clonal expansion and lower generation probabilities than non-associated chains that were equally common. In vitro tests confirmed that a few of the cytomegalovirus-associated TCR beta chains recognize cytomegalovirus antigens. Specific HLA alleles were associated with 15,000 to 20,000 TCR beta sequences at a false discovery rate of 0.05 in a later analysis. Strong co-occurrence of HLA alleles, especially DR and DQ, made assigning TCR associations to individual alleles difficult. A later analysis reported that several top co-occurrence clusters appeared linked to parvovirus B19, influenza, CMV and Epstein-Barr virus. The earlier analysis of some 560 of the donors excluded over 15 rarely observed V segments, including chromosome 9 orphons, because counts were too low. Across donors, most TCR sequences were observed very rarely, whereas some public TCRs were present in many individuals. In both the original and validation cohorts, the classifier was reported to diagnose cytomegalovirus status with high specificity and sensitivity.

The germline V gene (reference sequence) sets CDR1 to SEHNR and CDR2 to FQNEAQ. The CDR3, from cysteine to phenylalanine, totals 12 residues. The CDR3 DNA has 36 bases and is translated from base 1. V is pruned by 4 bases and J by 10 bases, leaving 4 bases of the junction without a gene match. This clone was seen a handful of times. The antigen it recognizes is unknown. No base qualities exist here, and no much larger clone lies one base off it. Library method: the immunoSEQ multiplex PCR assay. For the multiplex PCR, a mixture combining 60 forward primers for TCR Vbeta segments and 13 reverse primers for TCR Jbeta segments was used. A multiplex PCR assay on genomic DNA amplified the CDR3 region of rearranged TCR beta genes. On the Illumina HiSeq System, the amplified TCR beta libraries were sequenced as 87-base-pair reads. From the authors' description of their analysis: Across the 670 or so repertoires, a later analysis counted 80 million or so unique TCR beta chains, 9 million to 14 million of which were shared by at least two donors. A nearest-neighbor algorithm error-corrected the raw reads and collapsed the reads into unique sequences, merging closely related sequences to remove PCR and sequencing errors. V, D and J gene segments were assigned by aligning CDR3 sequences to IMGT reference sequences. For a sequence to be retained, at least a six-nucleotide match to both a V gene segment and a J gene segment was required. Rearrangements were called productive when the CDR3 lacked stop codons and stayed in frame with V and J; all others were non-productive. CDR3 was defined according to IMGT convention as the region running from the second conserved V-encoded cysteine to the conserved J-encoded phenylalanine. The earlier analysis of approximately 590 of the donors excluded any sequence lacking an unambiguous match to a single V gene segment. In an earlier analysis of approximately 500 of the donors, a V segment was called functional when productive rearrangements were above 56.7%, and segregating when the standard deviation between donors exceeded 5%. A statistical classification framework was developed to diagnose cytomegalovirus status using the catalog of TCR beta chain sequences. A later analysis assigned V and J genes by comparing TCR nucleotide sequences with IMGT/GENE-DB human TR gene sequences. The TCRdist pipeline was used in a later analysis to assign CDR3 sequences and most-parsimonious VDJ recombination scenarios. In a later analysis, each TCR beta chain was defined by its CDR3 amino acid sequence together with its V-gene family, and reads without a unique V-gene family were excluded. As a way to deal with suspected cross-contamination and a sequencing artifact, a later analysis dropped hundreds of nucleotide sequences that were highly shared and had low generation probability. In a later analysis, a clonal expansion index was calculated for each public chain from normalized within-repertoire ranks of inferred template counts. In a later analysis, generation probabilities were computed with a VDJ recombination model fitted to out-of-frame rearrangements, and the resulting probabilities were checked against IGoR. In a later analysis, hypergeometric tests were used to score TCR-TCR, TCR-HLA and TCR-CMV co-occurrence, with a repertoire-size bias correction applied to TCR pairs. False discovery rates were estimated in a later analysis by permuting HLA or CMV assignments 20 times. In a later analysis, co-occurring TCRs were grouped using DBSCAN, and TCRdist sequence similarity was added for clustering within HLA-allele-positive subsets. Co-occurrence clustering excluded repertoires with fewer than 30,000 or more than 120,000 public chains, plus five with anomalous nucleotide sharing. This is the immuneACCESS table as TCRdb keeps it, with only in-frame sequences that have V and J called. A part of the clones is gone; compared with another copy, unresolved V genes explain less than half, and the rest is unexplained. V and J calls and clone size are those listed in that table; D and trimming were worked out from the DNA. This sample gives 95,000 to 150,000 clones in total; approximately 80% of them show up just once. The ten largest clones represent 5.8% of the sample.

The cohort consisted of 600 or so healthy bone marrow donors. All cohort members were sampled while nominally healthy, although unrecorded immune exposures were likely present. The donor tested CMV seropositive, placing the donor among the roughly 300 seropositive members of the cohort. Each donor provided a peripheral blood sample, and peripheral blood mononuclear cells were used for TCR beta sequencing. Genomic DNA was extracted from the blood cell samples with the Qiagen DNeasy Blood Extraction Kit. The receptor chain draws on TRBV7-9 and TRBJ1-1; 9 bases in the middle match TRBD1. The receptor's source is a man between 18 and 29 years old in good health and CMV-seropositive. Sequencing used PBMCs. The CDR3 sequence is CASSWDRVGAFF. In nucleotides, the sequence is TGTGCCAGCAGCTGGGACAGGGTGGGAGCTTTCTTT.